The 18 T cell receptor beta chains listed next were all sequenced from one sample in a study of response to subunit inactivated influenza vaccine. TCRdb passed the RT-PCR reads through MiXCR, listing each CDR3 protein once. Found here are hundreds of thousands of distinct CDR3 sequences, around 13% of them singletons; the top ten hold less than 8.5%. Source: PBMCs from blood, taken roughly 15 days before vaccination. The receptors come from a man in his fifties or sixties who received an inactivated influenza vaccine.

This clonotype was counted only a few times. At one of its ends the junction is not consistent with the germline gene, which may arise from a read error. The V call is TRBV7-7, the J call TRBJ2-5; D may be TRBD2 (5 bases). Per germline, CDR1 SSHAT and CDR2 FNYEAQ (reference sequence). The CDR3 totals 14 residues. CDR3 bases: TGTGCTAGCAGCCCCCTGAGGGTCCAAGAGACCCAGTACTTC. Protein sequence: CASSPLRVQETQYF.

V usage is TRBV20-1 and J usage is TRBJ1-2; a possible D gene is TRBD1 (6 bases). Germline assignment: CDR1 DFQATT and CDR2 SNEGSKA (reference sequence). V gave up 0 bases and J gave up 9 bases, with 17 bases separating them. This CDR3 contains 14 residues. The CDR3 region has the DNA TGCAGTGCTAGAGACTCATCACAGGGTAGGAGCTACACCTTC. This codes for CSARDSSQGRSYTF.

This clonotype was counted many times. The CDR3 protein is CASSSSGTSSYEQYF. The CDR3 DNA follows: TGTGCCAGCAGTTCTAGCGGGACTAGCTCCTACGAGCAGTACTTC. The chain has TRBV12-3 or TRBV12-4 and TRBJ2-7; 9 positions agree with TRBD2. This CDR3 region has 15 residues. J was trimmed by 0 bases and V by 4 bases; bases with no gene match: 4.

This clonotype came up a few times. The CDR3 sequence: CASTGAWDGAYNEQFF. CDR3 nucleotides: TGTGCCAGCACCGGAGCCTGGGATGGGGCCTACAATGAGCAGTTCTTC. The chain employs TRBV7-2 and TRBJ2-1; D is ambiguous. With 7 bases removed from V and 2 bases from J, the gap between germline ends came to 18 bases. The CDR3 has 16 amino acids. Germline lookup yields CDR1 SGHTA and CDR2 FQGNSA. The variable domain in full, with the rest retrieved from reference TRBV7-2 and TRBJ2-1, is GAGVSQSPSNKVTEKGKDVELRCDPISGHTALYWYRQSLGQGLEFLIYFQGNSAPDKSGLPSDRFSAERTGGSVSTLTIQRTQQEDSAVYLCASTGAWDGAYNEQFFGPGTRLTVL.

The genes are TRBV6-5 and TRBJ2-7, with D possibly matching TRBD2 (7 bases). V lost 0 bases, J lost 4 bases, and 13 bases lay in between. This CDR3 has 15 amino acids. Germline CDR1 MNHEY, CDR2 SVGAGI. The CDR3 DNA follows: TGTGCCAGCAGTTACTCTGTGGGGGGGCGGTACGAGCAGTACTTC. Translation gives CASSYSVGGRYEQYF.

This clonotype occurred once. V gene TRBV30 combines with J gene TRBJ1-1, with 9 bases lining up with TRBD1. The ends lost 2 bases at V and 5 bases at J; junction bases unmatched: 12. The length of the CDR3 is 16 residues. Germline values: CDR1 GTSNPN, CDR2 SVGIG (reference sequence). CDR3 residues: CAWSPPNRGRWTEAFF. CDR3 in DNA: TGTGCCTGGAGTCCTCCCAACAGGGGGCGGTGGACTGAAGCTTTCTTT.

This clonotype was seen a few times. This chain links TRBV14 with TRBJ1-5, with 8 bases matching TRBD1. With 3 bases clipped from V and 2 bases from J, the junction kept 3 bases outside the gene matches. The CDR3 extends over 15 amino acids. Per germline, CDR1 SGHDN and CDR2 FVKESK. The CDR3 DNA reads TGTGCCAGCAGCCATGGACAGGGTGGCAATCAGCCCCAGCATTTT. Translating it yields CASSHGQGGNQPQHF.

The chain has TRBV15 and TRBJ2-1; 10 bases match TRBD1. Trimming removed 1 base from V and 4 bases from J; junction bases left unmatched: 7. Germline V CDR1 and CDR2: LNHNV, YYDKDF (reference sequence). The CDR3 has 17 residues. The CDR3 loop reads CATSRGTGTGAYNEQFF. The CDR3 DNA follows: TGTGCCACCAGCAGAGGAACCGGGACAGGGGCATACAATGAGCAGTTCTTC. Full variable domain (outside the CDR3, taken from reference TRBV15 and TRBJ2-1): DAMVIQNPRYQVTQFGKPVTLSCSQTLNHNVMYWYQQKSSQAPKLLFHYYDKDFNNEADTPDNFQSRRPNTSFCFLDIRSPGLGDTAMYLCATSRGTGTGAYNEQFFGPGTRLTVL.

This clonotype has just a few counts. The gene calls are TRBV21-1 and TRBJ2-2; the table's D call TRBD2 went unverified against the DNA. TRBV21-1 is a known pseudogene. The CDR3 spans 17 residues. The DNA of the CDR3 is TGTGCCAGCAGCAGACTAGCGGGGGGGCCGGGGACCGGGGAGCTGTTTTTT. Translated, it gives CASSRLAGGPGTGELFF.

This clonotype was recorded a few times. The rearrangement links TRBV12-3 or TRBV12-4 to TRBJ1-5; D is uncertain. There are 15 residues in the CDR3. Trimming left V 6 bases short and J 4 bases short, with 16 bases between. DNA for the CDR3: TGTGCCAGCAGCGGGGTGGAGTCCCTGAATCAGCCCCAGCATTTT. It encodes CASSGVESLNQPQHF.

This rearrangement joins TRBV30 to TRBJ2-7; TRBD1 is a possible D gene (6 bases). This CDR3 has 12 residues. V lost 5 bases and J 4 bases, leaving 12 bases between the germline ends. Germline V gives CDR1 GTSNPN, CDR2 SVGIG (reference sequence). CDR3 residues: CAWAQGWYEQYF. The CDR3 DNA reads TGTGCCTGGGCACAGGGTTGGTACGAGCAGTACTTC.

This clonotype appeared many times. V usage is TRBV5-1 and J usage is TRBJ2-5; TRBD1 might be the D (5 bases). Trimming removed 0 bases at V and 2 bases at J, with 8 bases between. This CDR3 spans 14 amino acids. The germline CDR1 and CDR2 sequences are SGHRS and YFSETQ. The CDR3 DNA reads as TGCGCCAGCAGCTTGGCGGCAGGGCAAGAGACCCAGTACTTC. Its translation is CASSLAAGQETQYF.

This clonotype was seen a handful of times. The V gene is TRBV9, the J gene TRBJ2-1; the D is unclear. V was clipped by 0 bases and J by 8 bases, with 6 bases between them. CDR1 and CDR2 (germline): SGDLS, YYNGEE. The CDR3 is made up of 12 amino acids. The CDR3 bases are TGTGCCAGCAGCGTAGACCGGGATGAGCAGTTCTTC. It yields the protein CASSVDRDEQFF.

V is TRBV12-3 or TRBV12-4 and J is TRBJ1-5; D not resolved. V lost 5 bases and J 0 bases, leaving 17 bases between the germline ends. This CDR3 is 17 amino acids long. The CDR3 sequence is CASSPTRPYYSNQPQHF. In DNA, the CDR3 is TGTGCCAGCAGTCCAACCCGACCGTATTATAGCAATCAGCCCCAGCATTTT.

This chain uses TRBV10-3 with TRBJ1-1; D is uncertain. Trimming took off 4 bases at V and 1 base at J, with 7 bases between the two ends. Germline CDR1 is ENHRY and CDR2 is SYGVKD. The CDR3 spans 13 residues. CDR3: CAISAAGNTEAFF. CDR3 coding DNA: TGTGCCATCAGTGCGGCAGGGAACACTGAAGCTTTCTTT.

This clonotype was seen many times. The chain joins TRBV7-2 to TRBJ2-3; tentatively, D is TRBD2 (6 bases). Germline loops: CDR1 SGHTA, CDR2 FQGNSA. Trimming pared 2 bases from V and 1 base from J, leaving 7 bases between. The CDR3 has 14 residues. The DNA of the CDR3 is TGTGCCAGCAGCTTAATAGCGGGCACAGATACGCAGTATTTT. It is translated as CASSLIAGTDTQYF.

The chain is built from TRBV12-3 or TRBV12-4 and TRBJ1-2; the D is unclear. The CDR3 covers 14 residues. V shed 1 base and J shed 2 bases, with 8 bases lying between them. CDR3 region: CASSLVTGNYGYTF. CDR3 in DNA: TGTGCCAGCAGTTTAGTTACGGGAAACTATGGCTACACCTTC.

This clonotype came up a few times. This chain links TRBV20-1 with TRBJ2-3; 9 bases are shared with TRBD2. This CDR3 comprises 15 residues. The germline V gene has CDR1 DFQATT and CDR2 SNEGSKA (reference sequence). V lost 0 bases, J lost 10 bases, and 11 bases stayed unmatched. Here the CDR3 DNA reads TGCAGTGCTAGAGATCTGGCTAGCGGGATTGATGCGCAGTATTTT. It is translated as CSARDLASGIDAQYF.